Listed here are 10 T cell receptor beta chains from one sample, sequenced in a study of blood T cell repertoires in COVID-19. Produced via immunoSEQ multiplex PCR; TCRdb's table is partial and in-frame only. The repertoire holds some 86,000 clones, with under 95% as singletons. The sample consisted of peripheral blood. The source of these receptors is a human donor with active COVID-19. The donor label of this sample is uncertain.

This clone was seen once. This CDR3 reads CASSWTGVTNEKLFF. In DNA form, the CDR3 reads TGCGCCAGCAGCTGGACAGGGGTGACTAATGAAAAACTGTTTTTT. The chain carries TRBV5-1 and TRBJ1-4; 9 nucleotides align to TRBD1. There are 15 residues in the CDR3. V lost 3 bases to trimming and J lost 2 bases; unmatched junction nucleotides: 2. The germline V gene encodes CDR1 SGHRS and CDR2 YFSETQ.

CDR3 protein: CASSKEENYGYTF. CDR3 bases: TGTGCCAGCAGTAAAGAGGAGAACTATGGCTACACCTTC. The chain carries TRBV4-2 and TRBJ1-2; D gene uncertain. Germline V CDR1 and CDR2: LGHNA, YNFKEQ. V was cut by 6 bases and J by 2 bases, with 10 bases left in between. The CDR3 is 13 amino acids.

The genes are TRBV5-5 and TRBJ2-5; D unclear. This CDR3 has 12 amino acids. The germline gives CDR1 SGHKS, CDR2 YYEKEE (reference sequence). V lost 1 base to trimming and J lost 5 bases, with 6 bases between them. The CDR3 is CASSLNGETQYF. In DNA form, the CDR3 reads TGTGCCAGCAGCTTGAACGGGGAGACCCAGTACTTC. Full variable domain (missing parts from reference TRBV5-5 and TRBJ2-5): DAGVTQSPTHLIKTRGQQVTLRCSPISGHKSVSWYQQVLGQGPQFIFQYYEKEERGRGNFPDRFSARQFPNYSSELNVNALLLGDSALYLCASSLNGETQYFGPGTRLLVL.

The V and J genes are TRBV5-4 and TRBJ2-1, with D maybe TRBD2 (7 bases). The V gene's germline CDR1 is SGHNT and CDR2 YYREEE (reference sequence). V was cut by 6 bases and J by 7 bases, with 20 bases left in between. This CDR3 has 15 amino acids. CDR3 bases: TGTGCCAGCACCCTTCGTGGGGGGGCCATTAATGAGCAGTTCTTC. Amino acid sequence: CASTLRGGAINEQFF.

This clone was observed a single time. The chain recombines TRBV24-1 with TRBJ2-1; a possible D gene is TRBD1 (6 bases). Germline V gene sequence: CDR1 KGHDR, CDR2 SFDVKD. The CDR3 consists of 14 residues. V dropped 6 bases and J dropped 9 bases, with 17 bases sitting between them. Here the CDR3 DNA reads TGTGCCACCAGTTATAACAGGGCTGGCAGTGAGCAGTTCTTC. Its translation: CATSYNRAGSEQFF.

This chain connects TRBV18 to TRBJ2-1; 7 bases line up with TRBD1. V lost 1 base and J lost 1; bases outside the gene matches: 1. Germline V lookup: CDR1 KGHSH, CDR2 LQKENI. The CDR3 length is 15 residues. The CDR3: CASSPQGASYNEQFF. CDR3 bases: TGTGCCAGCTCACCACAGGGGGCATCCTACAATGAGCAGTTCTTC.

This sequence joins TRBV5-5 and TRBJ1-1; 7 bases are shared with TRBD1. The V gene's germline CDR1 is SGHKS and CDR2 YYEKEE (reference sequence). This CDR3 spans 15 amino acids. V dropped 0 bases and J dropped 4; count of bases not matched to a gene: 6. The CDR3 DNA reads as TGTGCCAGCAGCTTGGGGCAGGGGGTAGCCACTGAAGCTTTCTTT. Its protein is CASSLGQGVATEAFF.

The chain joins TRBV7-9 to TRBJ1-2; D unresolved. Trimming took 0 bases from V and 4 from J, leaving 9 bases between them. CDR1 SEHNR and CDR2 FQNEAQ come from the germline V gene (reference sequence). CDR3 length: 14 amino acids. CDR3 sequence reads: CASSLAVPVYGYTF. DNA for the CDR3: TGTGCCAGCAGCTTAGCCGTTCCAGTCTATGGCTACACCTTC.

The chain joins TRBV5-6 to TRBJ2-7; the match to TRBD1 covers 7 bases. The CDR3 has 14 residues. The ends lost 0 bases at V and 5 bases at J; junction bases unmatched: 5. CDR1 and CDR2 (germline): SGHDT, YYEEEE. The CDR3 region is CASSLGQGRNEQYF. The CDR3 DNA is TGTGCCAGCAGCTTGGGACAGGGTAGGAACGAGCAGTACTTC.

The J gene is TRBJ2-6, the V gene TRBV9, with TRBD2 matching over 14 bases. This CDR3 is built from 18 residues. CDR1 SGDLS and CDR2 YYNGEE come from the germline V gene. V dropped 0 bases and J dropped 2; count of bases not matched to a gene: 1. The CDR3 region is CASSVGLAGGPGANVLTF. The CDR3 nucleotides are TGTGCCAGCAGCGTAGGACTAGCGGGGGGGCCTGGGGCCAACGTCCTGACTTTC. The full variable domain, in which reference TRBV9 and TRBJ2-6 provide the parts outside the CDR3, is DSGVTQTPKHLITATGQRVTLRCSPRSGDLSVYWYQQSLDQGLQFLIQYYNGEERAKGNILERFSAQQFPDLHSELNLSSLELGDSALYFCASSVGLAGGPGANVLTFGAGSRLTVL.